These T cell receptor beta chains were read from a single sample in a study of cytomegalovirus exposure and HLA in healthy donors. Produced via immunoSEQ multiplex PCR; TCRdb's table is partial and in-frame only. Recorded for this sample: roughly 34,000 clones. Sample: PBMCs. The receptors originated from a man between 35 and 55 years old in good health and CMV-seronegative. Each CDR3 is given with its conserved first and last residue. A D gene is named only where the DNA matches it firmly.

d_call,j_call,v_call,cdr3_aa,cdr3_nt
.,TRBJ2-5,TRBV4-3,CASSQGFGGYQETQYF,TGCGCCAGCAGCCAAGGGTTCGGGGGATACCAAGAGACCCAGTACTTC
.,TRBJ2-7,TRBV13,CASSLSQGGTVYEQYF,TGTGCCAGCAGCTTAAGTCAGGGCGGGACCGTCTACGAGCAGTACTTC
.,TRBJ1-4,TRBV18,CASSRGQNEKLFF,TGTGCCAGCTCACGGGGACAAAATGAAAAACTGTTTTTT
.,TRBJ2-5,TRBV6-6,CASSFGPHPAVETQYF,TGTGCCAGCAGTTTTGGGCCCCACCCTGCCGTAGAGACCCAGTACTTC
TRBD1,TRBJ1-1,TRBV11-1,CASSSLGQSTGTEAFF,TGTGCCAGCAGCTCACTGGGACAGTCGACGGGCACTGAAGCTTTCTTT
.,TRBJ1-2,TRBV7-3,CASSSGTWGDGYTF,TGTGCCAGCAGCTCAGGGACATGGGGTGATGGCTACACCTTC
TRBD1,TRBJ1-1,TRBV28,CASSSTKDRPGTEAFF,TGTGCCAGCAGTTCAACTAAGGACAGGCCGGGCACTGAAGCTTTCTTT
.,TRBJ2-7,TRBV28,CASSPGTYEQYF,TGTGCCAGCAGTCCAGGCACCTACGAGCAGTACTTC
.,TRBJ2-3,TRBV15,CATLKDTRLPTDTQYF,TGTGCCACCCTTAAGGACACTCGATTACCCACAGATACGCAGTATTTT
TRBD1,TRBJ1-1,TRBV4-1,CASSPPGQLNTEAFF,TGCGCCAGCAGCCCTCCGGGACAGCTGAACACTGAAGCTTTCTTT
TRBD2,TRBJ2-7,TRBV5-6,CASSLVGGSLSYEQYF,TGTGCCAGCAGCTTGGTCGGCGGGAGCCTCTCCTACGAGCAGTACTTC
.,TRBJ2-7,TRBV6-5,CASSYAPQTTTIQQYF,TGTGCCAGCAGTTACGCCCCTCAGACCACTACTATACAGCAGTACTTC
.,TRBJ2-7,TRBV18,CASSPPGSEAYEQYF,TGTGCCAGCTCACCACCGGGTAGCGAGGCCTACGAGCAGTACTTC
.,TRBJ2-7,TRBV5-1,CASSLSGNYEQYF,TGCGCCAGCAGCTTGAGCGGAAACTACGAGCAGTACTTC
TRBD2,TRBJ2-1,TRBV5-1,CASSLGGSGRYNEQFF,TGCGCCAGCAGCTTGGGAGGGAGCGGGAGGTACAATGAGCAGTTCTTC
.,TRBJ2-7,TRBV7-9,CASSLVVYEQYF,TGTGCCAGCAGCTTAGTAGTTTACGAGCAGTACTTC
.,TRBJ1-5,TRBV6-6,CASSPGTPGQPQHF,TGTGCCAGCAGCCCTGGGACACCAGGCCAGCCCCAGCATTTT
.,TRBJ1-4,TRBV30,CAWRNAGGGEKLFF,TGTGCCTGGAGGAATGCTGGTGGAGGTGAAAAACTGTTTTTT
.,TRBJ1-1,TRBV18,CASSPERRIPFF,TGTGCCAGCTCACCGGAAAGGAGGATTCCTTTCTTT
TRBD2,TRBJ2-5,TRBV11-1,CASSPISGIQETQYF,TGTGCCAGCAGCCCTATCAGCGGGATACAAGAGACCCAGTACTTC
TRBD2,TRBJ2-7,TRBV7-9,CASSWEGGPEQYF,TGTGCCAGCAGCTGGGAGGGCGGCCCCGAGCAGTACTTC
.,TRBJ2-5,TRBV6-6,CASSYAAIQETQYF,TGTGCCAGCAGTTACGCGGCGATTCAAGAGACCCAGTACTTC